Each of the 9 T cell receptor delta chains below was sequenced from the same sample in a study of Vδ1+ human thymocytes. General observations from the study: Highly polyclonal TRG and TRD repertoires with Gaussian CDR3 length distributions appeared in thymus.

These TCRs are of unknown antigen specificity. Extracted RNA was reverse transcribed into cDNA. CDR3 amplicons came from multiplex PCR with pooled V-gene forward and constant-region reverse primers. TCRdb processed the multiplex PCR reads again with the CATT caller. The data show around 60,000 delta-chain clones, more than 13% seen once. Sequencing was carried out using Vdelta1+ gamma-delta thymocytes from the thymus. The subset here: FACS-sorted CD3+ TCRalphabeta- TCRVdelta1+ TCRVdelta2- thymocytes. Receptors were obtained from a girl under three years old who had congenital heart surgery.

The chain links TRDV2 to TRDJ3; 12 bases agree with TRDD3. CDR3 size: 21 residues. Germline trimming cut 6 bases from V and 2 bases from J; bases unmatched to any gene: 16. Per the germline V gene, CDR1 is GEAIGNYY and CDR2 is EKD. CDR3 protein: CACHSLGDTRGGTWDTRQMFF. Here the CDR3 DNA reads TGTGCCTGTCATTCCCTGGGGGATACGCGCGGAGGGACCTGGGACACCCGACAGATGTTTTTC.

The gene calls are TRDV1 and TRDJ1; maybe TRDD2 (5 bases). V shed 0 bases and J shed 3 bases, with 29 bases lying between them. The CDR3 spans 21 residues. The germline gives CDR1 TSWWSYY, CDR2 QGS. CDR3 in amino acids: CALGELIPYEGVPDASDKLIF. CDR3 DNA sequence: TGTGCTCTTGGGGAACTAATCCCCTACGAAGGGGTACCGGACGCCTCCGATAAACTCATCTTT.

This clone appeared a few times. This sequence joins TRDV2 and TRDJ1, with TRDD2 identical over 8 bases. Germline V gene lookup returns CDR1 GEAIGNYY and CDR2 EKD. The CDR3 extends over 21 amino acids. V lost 0 bases, J lost 4 bases, and 24 bases stayed unmatched. The CDR3 coding sequence is TGTGCCTGTGACACCCCGGCCTTCCTAGGAGGTGGGAATTGCCGGGGCGATAAACTCATCTTT. This codes for CACDTPAFLGGGNCRGDKLIF.

V gene TRDV1 combines with J gene TRDJ1; 7 nucleotides line up with TRDD3. The V segment lost 0 bases and the J segment 2 bases; nucleotides outside the gene matches: 12. The germline V gene encodes CDR1 TSWWSYY and CDR2 QGS. The CDR3 is 18 amino acids. CDR3 bases: TGTGCTCTTGGGGAACTATCTACGTGTTTGGGGGAAACCGATAAACTCATCTTT. It translates to CALGELSTCLGETDKLIF.

The rearrangement joins TRDV3 to TRDJ1, with a weak D call TRDD2 (5 bases). Trimming cost V 5 bases and J 7 bases, with 29 bases left between them. Germline V CDR1 and CDR2: TVYSNPD, GDNSRS (reference sequence). This CDR3 contains 16 residues. CDR3 residues: CALYVGVPTPVPKLIF. The CDR3 DNA sequence: TGTGCCCTCTACGTGGGTGTCCCTACACCCGTCCCTAAACTCATCTTT.

The chain carries TRDV1 and TRDJ1; TRDD3 matches 8 bases. CDR3 length: 21 amino acids. The V and J ends lost 5 bases and 0 bases, in that order; junction bases with no gene match: 23. Per the germline V gene, CDR1 is TSWWSYY and CDR2 is QGS. The CDR3 DNA reads as TGTGCTCTTGGGCAAGTCCGGGAGACTTTACTGGGGGGCTGCTACACCGATAAACTCATCTTT. It specifies CALGQVRETLLGGCYTDKLIF.

The chain joins TRDV1 to TRDJ1, with unresolved D. The germline V and J ends were trimmed by 9 bases and 6 bases, with 11 bases remaining between them. Germline V gives CDR1 TSWWSYY, CDR2 QGS. The CDR3 is made up of 11 amino acids. CDR3 region: CALRFLHKLIF. CDR3 coding DNA: TGTGCTCTGAGATTTCTACATAAACTCATCTTT.

The chain joins TRDV1 to TRDJ1, with D possibly matching TRDD2 (5 bases). The CDR3 sequence is 14 residues long. V was shortened by 4 bases and J by 6 bases, with 15 bases between the two germline ends. Germline V gives CDR1 TSWWSYY, CDR2 QGS. Written as DNA, the CDR3 is TGTGCTCTTGGGGGACGGCCCTACACTAATAAACTCATCTTT. Translating it yields CALGGRPYTNKLIF.

This clone came up a few times. The chain has TRDV1 and TRDJ1; TRDD2 agrees at 9 bases. With V trimmed by 4 bases and J by 0 bases, 36 bases remained unmatched. CDR1 and CDR2 from the germline V gene are TSWWSYY and QGS. The CDR3 consists of 26 residues. CDR3 residues: CALGATNPRLPTLTGRSGLYTDKLIF. CDR3 nucleotides: TGTGCTCTTGGGGCTACCAACCCTCGCCTTCCTACTTTAACTGGGCGCTCCGGCTTGTACACCGATAAACTCATCTTT.